A selection of T cell receptor beta chains follows, all from one sample in a study of blood T cell repertoires in COVID-19. TCRdb's table, derived via immunoSEQ multiplex PCR, lists solely in-frame clones and lacks some. The sample comprises 200,000 to 300,000 clones, more than 70% of which are singletons, and about 6.7% rests with the top ten. Sequencing input: peripheral blood. Source of these receptors: a woman aged 25 to 39 with COVID-19, enrolled during active disease. CDR3s include the opening cysteine and the closing phenylalanine or tryptophan. A D gene is named only where the DNA matches it firmly. Rows may omit the clone size; those that give it use once, few, many or a size class.

size	V	D	J	CDR3	DNA
NA	TRBV5-1	NA	TRBJ1-1	CASTLGVGSTEAFF	TGCGCCAGCACCCTGGGTGTGGGCTCCACTGAAGCTTTCTTT
NA	TRBV5-4	NA	TRBJ1-4	CASSKQGPNEKLFF	TGTGCCAGCAGCAAACAGGGACCTAATGAAAAACTGTTTTTT
NA	TRBV5-4	NA	TRBJ2-3	CASSPPSGTDTQYF	TGTGCCAGCAGCCCCCCCTCAGGCACAGATACGCAGTATTTT
NA	TRBV10-2	TRBD1	TRBJ2-5	CASSDPSDRFQETQYF	TGCGCCAGCAGTGATCCCTCGGACAGGTTCCAAGAGACCCAGTACTTC
NA	TRBV14	TRBD2	TRBJ2-1	CASSQALAGVLWNEQFF	TGTGCCAGCAGCCAAGCCCTAGCGGGAGTATTGTGGAATGAGCAGTTCTTC
NA	TRBV6-2/TRBV6-3	NA	TRBJ1-5	CASSFYPAGAVSNQPQHF	TGTGCCAGCAGTTTTTACCCAGCGGGAGCCGTTAGCAATCAGCCCCAGCATTTT
NA	TRBV5-1	TRBD2	TRBJ2-3	CASSLSGTSGSTDTQYF	TGCGCCAGCAGCTTGTCAGGGACTAGCGGGAGCACAGATACGCAGTATTTT
few	TRBV11-2	NA	TRBJ1-3	CASSHRVTAF	TGTGCCAGCAGCCACAGGGTGACCGCTTTT
NA	TRBV24-1	NA	TRBJ2-3	CATSDFSDTQYF	TGTGCCACCAGTGATTTTAGCGATACGCAGTATTTT
NA	TRBV9	TRBD1	TRBJ1-1	CASSVGGQGRTEAFF	TGTGCCAGCAGCGTAGGGGGACAGGGTAGGACTGAAGCTTTCTTT
NA	TRBV11-3	TRBD1	TRBJ2-7	CASSKVGTESYEQYF	TGTGCCAGCAGTAAAGTGGGGACAGAATCCTACGAGCAGTACTTC
NA	TRBV7-2	TRBD1	TRBJ2-3	CASSLGGTGAGDTQYF	TGTGCCAGCAGCTTAGGCGGGACAGGGGCCGGAGATACGCAGTATTTT
NA	TRBV4-2	TRBD2	TRBJ2-1	CASSTRTQAGVSYNEQFF	TGTGCCAGCAGCACTCGAACCCAAGCGGGGGTCTCCTACAATGAGCAGTTCTTC
NA	TRBV11-2	NA	TRBJ1-2	CASSLEGQGHGYTF	TGTGCCAGCAGCTTAGAGGGGCAGGGCCATGGCTACACCTTC
once	TRBV12-3/TRBV12-4	NA	TRBJ2-5	CASSSQGPETQYF	TGTGCCAGCAGTTCCCAGGGTCCGGAGACCCAGTACTTC
NA	TRBV28	TRBD1	TRBJ1-2	CASSLRGQGASWYGYTF	TGTGCCAGCAGTTTAAGGGGACAGGGGGCTTCGTGGTATGGCTACACCTTC
NA	TRBV14	NA	TRBJ1-2	CASSQGMSLGDGYTF	TGTGCCAGCAGCCAAGGGATGTCCCTGGGCGATGGCTACACCTTC
NA	TRBV9	NA	TRBJ1-5	CASSVGGRNQPQHF	TGTGCCAGCAGCGTAGGGGGCCGGAATCAGCCCCAGCATTTT
NA	TRBV27	NA	TRBJ1-6	CASSVTGSPLHF	TGTGCCAGCAGCGTGACAGGATCACCCCTCCACTTT
once	TRBV7-7	TRBD1	TRBJ1-5	CASSLGLWTGPLDSNQPQHF	TGTGCTAGCAGCTTAGGGCTTTGGACAGGCCCTCTAGATAGCAATCAGCCCCAGCATTTT
NA	TRBV28	TRBD1	TRBJ1-1	CASSRPDREGMNTEAFF	TGTGCCAGCAGCAGACCGGACAGGGAAGGGATGAACACTGAAGCTTTCTTT
NA	TRBV9	NA	TRBJ2-2	CASSAARTGELFF	TGTGCCAGCAGCGCTGCTAGGACCGGGGAGCTGTTTTTT
NA	TRBV10-1	TRBD1	TRBJ1-2	CASSGASGQGVSYGYTF	TGCGCCAGCAGCGGGGCCTCCGGACAGGGAGTTTCCTATGGCTACACCTTC
NA	TRBV27	TRBD1	TRBJ1-6	CASSVTGVSSPLHF	TGTGCCAGCAGCGTGACAGGGGTGAGTTCACCCCTCCACTTT
NA	TRBV12-5	TRBD2	TRBJ2-5	CASGLALTSGSGETQYF	TGTGCTAGTGGTTTGGCCTTGACTAGCGGGAGCGGGGAGACCCAGTACTTC
NA	TRBV27	TRBD1	TRBJ2-1	CASSFLGQAALGDEQFF	TGTGCCAGCAGTTTCCTGGGACAGGCGGCCCTCGGGGATGAGCAGTTCTTC
NA	TRBV29-1	TRBD2	TRBJ2-3	CSVAGPGLAGVSSTDTQYF	TGCAGCGTCGCGGGGCCCGGACTAGCGGGGGTCTCTAGCACAGATACGCAGTATTTT
NA	TRBV9	NA	TRBJ2-2	CASSVDLARANTGELFF	TGTGCCAGCAGCGTAGATTTAGCTCGGGCGAACACCGGGGAGCTGTTTTTT
NA	TRBV4-3	NA	TRBJ1-2	CASSQARGRGYTF	TGCGCCAGCAGCCAAGCTAGGGGTAGGGGCTACACCTTC
NA	TRBV6-5	TRBD1	TRBJ2-2	CASRPGQGAAGELFF	TGTGCCAGCAGACCCGGACAGGGTGCGGCCGGGGAGCTGTTTTTT
NA	TRBV2	TRBD1	TRBJ2-7	CASRGVVDRVRWPYF	TGTGCCAGCAGAGGAGTAGTAGACAGGGTGCGCTGGCCGTACTTC
NA	TRBV19	NA	TRBJ1-1	CASNDIWGQGLNTEAFF	TGTGCCAGTAATGATATTTGGGGACAAGGGCTGAACACTGAAGCTTTCTTT
NA	TRBV5-1	NA	TRBJ2-1	CASSFTTGNLNEQFF	TGCGCCAGCAGCTTCACCACGGGTAATCTTAATGAGCAGTTCTTC
NA	TRBV10-3	TRBD2	TRBJ2-1	CAISGPGLAEHNEQFF	TGTGCCATCAGCGGACCGGGACTAGCGGAACACAATGAGCAGTTCTTC
once	TRBV19	NA	TRBJ1-2	CASSIGGGGYTF	TGTGCCAGTAGTATAGGAGGCGGAGGCTACACCTTC
NA	TRBV11-2	NA	TRBJ2-5	CASSLEWFGNTGGGTQYF	TGTGCCAGCAGCTTAGAATGGTTCGGTAACACAGGGGGGGGGACCCAGTACTTC
NA	TRBV19	TRBD2	TRBJ2-1	CASSIGAGLADNEQFF	TGTGCCAGTAGTATAGGGGCGGGACTAGCGGACAATGAGCAGTTCTTC